This TCR beta chain comes out of a study of blood T cell repertoires in COVID-19. For the study at large: In each case, the material was cDNA or gDNA derived from T cells, B-cell-depleted T cells, or PBMCs.

With V trimmed by 6 bases and J by 3 bases, 10 bases remained unmatched. The CDR3 covers 15 residues. Per germline, CDR1 MNHEY and CDR2 SVGAGI. Per the original data handling: Amplified reference gene primers provided the basis for estimating nucleated cell counts. Profiling relied on immunoSEQ multiplex PCR, and the TCRdb table lists in-frame clones only, not all of them. V, J and clone size derive from that table, while D and trimming were established from the DNA sequence. The sample carries hundreds of thousands of clones, about 90% recorded once. This chain uses TRBV6-5 with TRBJ2-7; 8 bases match TRBD1. Material for sequencing was peripheral blood. This receptor was identified in a man aged 18 to 29 with COVID-19, enrolled during active disease. For the CDR3, the DNA is TGTGCCAGCAGAACCGACAGGGGCCAGGGCTACGAGCAGTACTTC. Amino acids: CASRTDRGQGYEQYF.